Below are 30 T cell receptor beta chains sequenced from a single sample in a study of blood T cell repertoires in COVID-19. Assay: immunoSEQ multiplex PCR; the TCRdb copy retains only in-frame clones and omits some. The repertoire holds around 170,000 clones, with 80% to 90% as singletons. The sample was peripheral blood. These receptors originate from a man aged 25-40 years with active or convalescent COVID-19.

This chain connects TRBV27 to TRBJ1-3; 7 positions agree with TRBD1. Germline V CDR1 and CDR2: MNHEY, SMNVEV (reference sequence). The CDR3 spans 16 residues. The ends lost 5 bases at V and 4 bases at J; junction bases unmatched: 11. The chain's CDR3 is CASSTRTGESGNTIYF. CDR3 in DNA: TGTGCCAGCAGTACCAGGACAGGAGAGTCGGGAAACACCATATATTTT.

V and J are TRBV15 and TRBJ1-3, with 8 bases identical to TRBD1. Germline CDR1 LNHNV, CDR2 YYDKDF (reference sequence). Trimming removed 0 bases from V and 8 bases from J; junction bases left unmatched: 9. The CDR3 covers 16 residues. The CDR3 DNA reads as TGTGCCACCAGCAGAGAAAGGGCAGGGGGCTCGGACACCATATATTTT. It specifies CATSRERAGGSDTIYF. The complete variable domain, with remaining parts taken from reference TRBV15 and TRBJ1-3, reads DAMVIQNPRYQVTQFGKPVTLSCSQTLNHNVMYWYQQKSSQAPKLLFHYYDKDFNNEADTPDNFQSRRPNTSFCFLDIRSPGLGDTAMYLCATSRERAGGSDTIYFGEGSWLTVV.

The DNA for the CDR3 is TGTGCCAGTAGTCGCTCCGACAGGGGGACGGGGCAGCCCCAGCATTTT. Its translation is CASSRSDRGTGQPQHF. The V gene is TRBV19, the J gene TRBJ1-5; TRBD1 agrees at 9 bases. This CDR3 has 16 residues. The V gene's germline CDR1 is LNHDA and CDR2 SQIVND (reference sequence). V was clipped by 5 bases and J by 7 bases; unmatched bases: 12. Filled out from reference TRBV19 and TRBJ1-5, the complete variable domain reads DGGITQSPKYLFRKEGQNVTLSCEQNLNHDAMYWYRQDPGQGLRLIYYSQIVNDFQKGDIAEGYSVSREKKESFPLTVTSAQKNPTAFYLCASSRSDRGTGQPQHFGDGTRLSIL.

The rearrangement uses TRBV19 and TRBJ1-6, with D possibly matching TRBD1 (5 bases). V lost 3 bases to trimming and J lost 7 bases, with 10 bases between them. The CDR3 runs to 14 residues. In germline, CDR1 is LNHDA, CDR2 SQIVND (reference sequence). The CDR3 DNA reads as TGTGCCAGTAGTATGGGGCAGACCAATTCACCCCTCCACTTT. It translates to CASSMGQTNSPLHF.

V and J are TRBV7-9 and TRBJ1-4, with TRBD1 matching over 9 bases. The CDR3 sequence is 17 residues long. V was clipped by 1 base and J by 7 bases; unmatched bases: 10. Germline V CDR1 and CDR2: SEHNR, FQNEAQ (reference sequence). The CDR3 loop reads CASSLVAPGQGGEKLFF. The CDR3, as DNA: TGTGCCAGCAGCTTAGTGGCCCCGGGACAGGGAGGTGAAAAACTGTTTTTT.

The J gene is TRBJ2-3, the V gene TRBV7-2, with a tentative D call TRBD2 (5 bases). The CDR3 extends over 15 amino acids. The germline V gene has CDR1 SGHTA and CDR2 FQGNSA. Trimming took off 2 bases at V and 2 bases at J, with 11 bases between the two ends. The CDR3 DNA follows: TGTGCCAGCAGCTTATTATCAGCGGACACAGATACGCAGTATTTT. This translates into CASSLLSADTDTQYF.

This clone was recorded once. This chain uses TRBV13 with TRBJ1-3, with a possible D match to TRBD1 (5 bases). The germline V gene encodes CDR1 PRHDT and CDR2 FYEKMQ (reference sequence). This CDR3 has 14 residues. Trimming removed 2 bases from V and 6 bases from J, with 11 bases in between. The DNA of the CDR3 is TGTGCCAGCAGCTTATGGCTACAGGCAAACACCATATATTTT. Translated: CASSLWLQANTIYF.

The J gene is TRBJ2-7, the V gene TRBV2; D perhaps matches TRBD2 (6 bases). The germline V gene encodes CDR1 SNHLY and CDR2 FYNNEI. The CDR3 is 12 amino acids. V lost 4 bases and J lost 5, with 9 bases in between. The CDR3 region is CASSAGAHEQYF. The DNA for the CDR3 is TGTGCCAGCAGTGCGGGAGCGCACGAGCAGTACTTC.

In nucleotides, the CDR3 is TGTGCCATGACGGCCTTCGGGGGCACTGAAGCTTTCTTT. It is translated as CAMTAFGGTEAFF. V gene TRBV19 combines with J gene TRBJ1-1; TRBD1 might be the D (5 bases). Germline-derived CDR1 and CDR2 are LNHDA and SQIVND (reference sequence). The CDR3 totals 13 residues. Trimming shortened V by 10 bases and J by 4 bases, and 16 bases separated the two germline ends.

The chain has TRBV5-4 and TRBJ2-5; D is unclear. Trimming pared 5 bases from V and 2 bases from J, leaving 16 bases between. The CDR3 extends over 15 amino acids. CDR1 is SGHNT and CDR2 is YYREEE in the germline V gene (reference sequence). The CDR3 DNA reads as TGTGCCAGCAGTTCCTCCCTTACGGTTCAAGAGACCCAGTACTTC. Residues: CASSSSLTVQETQYF.

This clone turned up a few times. This chain joins TRBV7-9 and TRBJ2-3; TRBD1 matches at 10 bases. Germline CDR1 SEHNR, CDR2 FQNEAQ (reference sequence). This CDR3 region has 15 residues. Trimming removed 4 bases from V and 6 bases from J; junction bases left unmatched: 7. The chain's CDR3 is CASSSPGQGRDTQYF. The CDR3 nucleotides are TGTGCCAGCAGCTCGCCGGGACAGGGGCGGGATACGCAGTATTTT.

This chain joins TRBV2 and TRBJ1-1; unclear D gene. Germline CDR1 and CDR2: SNHLY and FYNNEI. V lost 8 bases, J lost 1 base, and 14 bases lay in between. CDR3 length: 14 amino acids. CDR3 in amino acids: CASSGRGRNTEAFF. The CDR3 nucleotides are TGTGCCAGCTCAGGACGGGGTCGGAACACTGAAGCTTTCTTT.

The rearrangement links TRBV5-1 to TRBJ2-5, with a possible D match to TRBD2 (6 bases). Trimming shortened V by 7 bases and J by 4 bases, and 26 bases separated the two germline ends. Per germline, CDR1 SGHRS and CDR2 YFSETQ. The CDR3 contains 17 residues. The CDR3 loop is CASRPVFQKRGGETQYF. The CDR3 DNA is TGCGCCAGCCGCCCCGTCTTCCAAAAAAGGGGAGGAGAGACCCAGTACTTC.

The rearrangement joins TRBV7-9 to TRBJ1-3; D call uncertain. V was pared by 7 bases and J by 4 bases, with 8 bases between. CDR1 and CDR2 (germline): SEHNR, FQNEAQ (reference sequence). CDR3 length: 12 amino acids. The CDR3 sequence: CASTREGNTIYF. DNA for the CDR3: TGTGCCAGCACCCGAGAAGGAAACACCATATATTTT.

V is TRBV10-1 and J is TRBJ2-1; 10 nucleotides match TRBD2. After removal of 5 bases from V and 9 bases from J, the junction contained 7 bases not matched to a gene. This CDR3 is 14 amino acids long. The germline V gene has CDR1 WNHNN and CDR2 SYGVQD (reference sequence). This CDR3 reads CASSSLAGDSEQFF. Here the CDR3 DNA reads TGCGCCAGCAGTAGTCTAGCGGGAGACAGTGAGCAGTTCTTC.

The chain employs TRBV11-3 and TRBJ1-2, with 8 bases that match TRBD1. The CDR3 is made up of 14 amino acids. V shed 6 bases, J shed 7 bases, and the junction held 10 bases outside the gene matches. Germline CDR1 is SGHNT and CDR2 is YENEEA. CDR3 residues: CASSPRQGQGGYTF. DNA for the CDR3: TGTGCCAGCAGTCCAAGACAGGGGCAGGGTGGCTACACCTTC.

The chain couples TRBV13 to TRBJ1-1; TRBD1 might be the D (5 bases). The germline gives CDR1 PRHDT, CDR2 FYEKMQ (reference sequence). Trimming took off 6 bases at V and 11 bases at J, with 19 bases between the two ends. This CDR3 comprises 13 residues. The CDR3 here is CASSRQGARSAFF. For the CDR3, the DNA is TGTGCCAGCAGTAGGCAGGGCGCCCGTTCGGCTTTCTTT.

The rearrangement joins TRBV28 to TRBJ1-5; D call uncertain. The V gene's germline CDR1 is MDHEN and CDR2 SYDVKM. There are 12 residues in the CDR3. Between the trimmed V and J ends, which lost 6 bases and 7 bases, there was a span of 10 bases. CDR3 sequence reads: CASSQTSQPQHF. The CDR3, as DNA: TGTGCCAGCAGCCAGACAAGCCAGCCCCAGCATTTT.

This clone was observed a few times. This CDR3 is also generated by other DNA sequences in the sample. This chain links TRBV30 with TRBJ1-2, with a tentative D call TRBD1 (5 bases). V was clipped by 0 bases and J by 4 bases, with 9 bases between them. CDR1 is GTSNPN and CDR2 is SVGIG in the germline V gene (reference sequence). The CDR3 sequence is 13 residues long. This CDR3 reads CAWSVGQGYGYTF. In nucleotides, the CDR3 is TGTGCCTGGAGTGTAGGGCAGGGCTATGGCTACACCTTC.

This chain links TRBV9 with TRBJ2-5; 8 bases line up with TRBD2. The CDR3 runs 17 residues. Trimming cost V 1 base and J 0 bases; bases outside gene matches: 8. Germline V lookup: CDR1 SGDLS, CDR2 YYNGEE. CDR3 DNA: TGTGCCAGCAGCGTAAGTTGGCGGGGGGAGTACCAAGAGACCCAGTACTTC. It encodes CASSVSWRGEYQETQYF.

The rearrangement joins TRBV6-2 or TRBV6-3 to TRBJ2-7; 7 bases match TRBD1. The ends lost 4 bases at V and 4 bases at J; junction bases unmatched: 7. The CDR3 has 14 residues. Germline lookup yields CDR1 MNHEY and CDR2 SVGEGT. CDR3 residues: CASSSTQGLYEQYF. The DNA for the CDR3 is TGTGCCAGCAGTTCAACACAGGGGTTGTACGAGCAGTACTTC.

With regard to this clone: Germline is not matched at one junction end, which may reflect a read error. The chain uses TRBV28 and TRBJ2-1; TRBD1 agrees at 9 bases. The germline V gene has CDR1 MDHEN and CDR2 SYDVKM. This CDR3 has 13 amino acids. The CDR3 loop reads CVSRTGAYNEQFF. The CDR3 DNA reads as TGTGTCAGCCGGACAGGGGCATACAATGAGCAGTTCTTC. The full variable domain, rest sourced from reference TRBV28 and TRBJ2-1, is DVKVTQSSRYLVKRTGEKVFLECVQDMDHENMFWYRQDPGLGLRLIYFSYDVKMKEKGDIPEGYSVSREKKERFSLILESASTNQTSMYLCVSRTGAYNEQFFGPGTRLTVL.

The chain links TRBV9 to TRBJ2-5; D is possibly TRBD1 (6 bases). The ends were cut back, 3 bases at V and 5 bases at J, with 14 bases in the middle. The CDR3 is 14 residues long. The germline gives CDR1 SGDLS, CDR2 YYNGEE. CDR3 coding DNA: TGTGCCAGCAGCGCCGAGGGGGTCTGGGAGACCCAGTACTTC. Protein sequence: CASSAEGVWETQYF.

The chain has TRBV5-8 and TRBJ1-2; TRBD1 matches 9 bases. The CDR3 sequence is 15 residues long. Germline lookup yields CDR1 SGHTS and CDR2 YDEGEE. The V segment lost 4 bases and the J segment 1 base; nucleotides outside the gene matches: 5. CDR3 loop: CASSPGQGSNYGYTF. CDR3 DNA sequence: TGTGCCAGCAGCCCCGGACAGGGGAGTAACTATGGCTACACCTTC.

V and J are TRBV30 and TRBJ1-4; D unresolved. This CDR3 comprises 14 residues. In germline, CDR1 is GTSNPN, CDR2 SVGIG (reference sequence). Deletions cut 8 bases from V and 0 bases from J, with 13 bases between. Here the CDR3 reads CAGWEGATNEKLFF. The CDR3 nucleotides are TGTGCCGGGTGGGAGGGTGCAACTAATGAAAAACTGTTTTTT.

The sample holds one count of this clone. The chain couples TRBV19 to TRBJ1-6; no firm D call. This CDR3 spans 13 amino acids. The V and J ends lost 1 base and 13 bases respectively, with 11 bases between them. Per the germline V gene, CDR1 is LNHDA and CDR2 is SQIVND (reference sequence). CDR3 DNA: TGTGCCAGTAGTATAGGAGGGATTCCCCCCCTCCACTTT. Protein product: CASSIGGIPPLHF.

This clone was found once. V usage is TRBV5-5 and J usage is TRBJ1-1; TRBD1 matches 9 bases. The V and J ends lost 3 bases and 7 bases, in that order; junction bases with no gene match: 7. Germline assignment: CDR1 SGHKS and CDR2 YYEKEE (reference sequence). There are 14 residues in the CDR3. The CDR3 nucleotides are TGTGCCAGCAGCTGGGGGACAGGGAAGGGTGAAGCTTTCTTT. Translation gives CASSWGTGKGEAFF.

This rearrangement joins TRBV30 to TRBJ1-2; TRBD1 matches at 7 bases. This CDR3 comprises 14 residues. Germline V CDR1 and CDR2: GTSNPN, SVGIG (reference sequence). V shed 3 bases, J shed 8 bases, and the junction held 12 bases outside the gene matches. The CDR3 sequence: CAWSRQGTLRGYTF. As DNA, the CDR3 is TGTGCCTGGAGCCGACAGGGTACACTTCGGGGCTACACCTTC.

This chain links TRBV7-9 with TRBJ2-7; tentatively, D is TRBD2 (6 bases). Germline V gene data show CDR1 as SEHNR and CDR2 as FQNEAQ (reference sequence). The ends were cut back, 5 bases at V and 0 bases at J, with 17 bases in the middle. This CDR3 region has 16 residues. CDR3 coding DNA: TGTGCCAGCAGCCGTTTGCGGGATAGGAGCTCCTACGAGCAGTACGTC. Translating gives CASSRLRDRSSYEQYV.

This chain joins TRBV5-6 and TRBJ1-1; possible D gene TRBD1, 6 bases. CDR1 is SGHDT and CDR2 is YYEEEE in the germline V gene. V was shortened by 5 bases and J by 3 bases, with 17 bases between the two germline ends. The CDR3 is 15 amino acids. The CDR3, as DNA: TGTGCCAGCAGTAGTAAAACGGGGGGCGACACTGAAGCTTTCTTT. Its translation is CASSSKTGGDTEAFF.